The 14 T cell receptor beta chains presented below share a single source sample, sequenced in a study of identical twins. TCRdb ran MiXCR on the 5' RACE reads and lists one entry per CDR3 protein. The data hold around 250,000 distinct CDR3 sequences, with approximately 7.1% observed a single time. A further study also used this sample, focusing on T cells expressing NK-cell markers.

Sequencing was performed on CD8+ T cells sorted from blood. Receptor source: a woman aged 18-29 years in good health.

This clonotype has at least ten counts. CDR3 in amino acids: CSARDLQRTQETQYF. CDR3 bases: TGCAGTGCTAGAGACTTGCAACGGACTCAAGAGACCCAGTACTTC. The chain employs TRBV20-1 and TRBJ2-5; possible D gene TRBD2, 5 bases. The CDR3 totals 15 residues. Germline V CDR1 and CDR2: DFQATT, SNEGSKA (reference sequence). Between the trimmed V and J ends, which lost 0 bases and 2 bases, there was a span of 13 bases.

The table lists this clonotype with a few counts. The chain is built from TRBV30 and TRBJ2-7; 7 bases are a match to TRBD1. Trimming removed 2 bases from V and 0 bases from J; junction bases left unmatched: 1. The germline CDR1 and CDR2 sequences are GTSNPN and SVGIG (reference sequence). The CDR3 spans 13 residues. Here the CDR3 reads CAWSSGGSYEQYF. The CDR3 DNA sequence: TGTGCCTGGAGTTCAGGGGGCTCCTACGAGCAGTACTTC.

The V call is TRBV11-2, the J call TRBJ2-1; D may match TRBD1 or TRBD2 (5 bases each). The V and J ends lost 3 bases and 5 bases respectively, with 14 bases between them. The germline gives CDR1 SGHAT, CDR2 FQNNGV. This CDR3 is 15 amino acids long. The CDR3 DNA reads as TGTGCCAGCAGCTTGGGACGGAGGTTCGACAATGAGCAGTTCTTC. Translating gives CASSLGRRFDNEQFF.

The chain combines TRBV20-1 with TRBJ2-3; 8 bases fit TRBD2. Germline CDR1 is DFQATT and CDR2 is SNEGSKA (reference sequence). V lost 1 base and J lost 2; bases outside the gene matches: 14. This CDR3 spans 18 amino acids. The DNA of the CDR3 is TGCAGTGCTAGAGTGGGCGGGGGGCCTCTTATTTTCACAGATACGCAGTATTTT. The encoded protein is CSARVGGGPLIFTDTQYF.

In this sample, this clonotype turned up many times. The chain carries TRBV12-3 or TRBV12-4 and TRBJ2-1; TRBD2 matches 12 bases. There are 15 residues in the CDR3. After removal of 1 base from V and 7 bases from J, the junction contained 2 bases not matched to a gene. CDR3 nucleotides: TGTGCCAGCAGTTTAGTGCTAGCGGGGGGGAATGAGCAGTTCTTC. Protein sequence: CASSLVLAGGNEQFF.

This clonotype was counted many times. The chain uses TRBV20-1 and TRBJ1-5; D perhaps matches TRBD1 (5 bases). CDR1 and CDR2 from the germline V gene are DFQATT and SNEGSKA (reference sequence). There are 15 residues in the CDR3. Trimming stripped 3 bases from V and 5 bases from J, with 17 bases between. The CDR3 DNA reads TGCAGTGCTAGGATACAGGAGGCTGAGGATCAGCCCCAGCATTTT. Protein sequence: CSARIQEAEDQPQHF.

CDR3 residues: CASISGRGYAYEQYF. The CDR3 coding sequence is TGTGCCAGCATTAGCGGAAGGGGGTACGCCTACGAGCAGTACTTC. V usage is TRBV6-5 and J usage is TRBJ2-7; D possibly uses TRBD1 or TRBD2 (6 bases each). Germline V gene data show CDR1 as MNHEY and CDR2 as SVGAGI. V shed 7 bases and J shed 2 bases, with 18 bases lying between them. This CDR3 is 15 amino acids long.

This clonotype was detected many times. The gene calls are TRBV29-1 and TRBJ2-1, with D perhaps assigned TRBD1 or TRBD2 (5 bases each). This CDR3 has 14 amino acids. Germline V CDR1 and CDR2: SQVTM, ANQGSEA. The V gene lost 0 bases and the J gene lost 8 bases, with 14 bases spanning the gap. CDR3 sequence: CSVEDPRGVHEQFF. The CDR3 DNA is TGCAGCGTTGAAGATCCAAGAGGGGTGCATGAGCAGTTCTTC.

This clonotype was observed a handful of times. The chain is built from TRBV7-9 and TRBJ2-5; 7 bases line up with TRBD1. With 5 bases clipped from V and 0 bases from J, the junction kept 6 bases outside the gene matches. The CDR3 length is 15 residues. Germline V gene sequence: CDR1 SEHNR, CDR2 FQNEAQ (reference sequence). The CDR3 is CASSHRDRYQETQYF. CDR3 coding DNA: TGTGCCAGCAGCCACCGGGACAGATACCAAGAGACCCAGTACTTC. Looking up the rest from reference TRBV7-9 and TRBJ2-5 gives the full variable domain: DTGVSQNPRHKITKRGQNVTFRCDPISEHNRLYWYRQTLGQGPEFLTYFQNEAQLEKSRLLSDRFSAERPKGSFSTLEIQRTEQGDSAMYLCASSHRDRYQETQYFGPGTRLLVL.

In its sample, this clonotype was seen a few times. V is TRBV12-3 or TRBV12-4 and J is TRBJ2-7; tentative D call: TRBD2 (7 bases). This CDR3 is built from 15 residues. V was clipped by 3 bases and J by 3 bases, with 15 bases between them. CDR3 amino acids: CASSFGGGGFYEQYF. CDR3 DNA: TGTGCCAGCAGTTTTGGAGGGGGGGGCTTCTACGAGCAGTACTTC.

The CDR3 reads CASVEVPYNEQFF. The CDR3 region has the DNA TGTGCCAGCGTAGAGGTGCCTTACAATGAGCAGTTCTTC. V is TRBV11-2 and J is TRBJ2-1; D remains unclear. From germline, CDR1 is SGHAT and CDR2 FQNNGV. This CDR3 has 13 residues. V was pared by 8 bases and J by 4 bases, with 12 bases between.

This clonotype appeared many times. This chain joins TRBV7-9 and TRBJ2-4; perhaps D is TRBD1 or TRBD2 (5 bases each). The length of the CDR3 is 13 residues. Germline V gene sequence: CDR1 SEHNR, CDR2 FQNEAQ (reference sequence). CDR3 amino acids: CAWDGRNKNIQYF. The CDR3 DNA reads TGTGCTTGGGACGGACGGAACAAAAACATTCAGTACTTC.

This clonotype was seen many times. The V and J genes are TRBV5-5 and TRBJ2-2; D gene uncertain. CDR1 and CDR2 from the germline V gene are SGHKS and YYEKEE (reference sequence). The germline V and J ends were trimmed by 0 bases and 10 bases, with 4 bases remaining between them. The CDR3 loop spans 11 amino acids. This chain's CDR3 is CASSLGVELFF. CDR3 sequence (DNA): TGTGCCAGCAGCTTGGGAGTGGAGCTGTTTTTT.

The table lists this clonotype with many counts. The chain employs TRBV6-2 or TRBV6-3 and TRBJ2-1; 10 nucleotides line up with TRBD2. Germline V gives CDR1 MNHEY, CDR2 SVGEGT. V lost 4 bases and J lost 9; bases outside the gene matches: 3. The CDR3 has 13 residues. CDR3 protein: CASSLAGGSEQFF. CDR3 in DNA: TGTGCCAGCAGTTTAGCGGGAGGAAGTGAGCAGTTCTTC.